What follows is one TCR beta chain and its context. Its antigen is unidentified. The data are from a study of immune heterogeneity within non-small cell lung tumors. Overall study findings and caveats: Different tumor locations in one patient shared dominant CDR3 beta clonotypes yet harbored unique high-frequency clones. The high-frequency T-cell receptor beta clonotypes mostly did not match up between individual patients. For local T-cell clonality, the correlation with local tumor mutational burden was moderate but significant (R around 0.35).

Germline assignment: CDR1 DFQATT and CDR2 SNEGSKA (reference sequence). V was clipped by 3 bases and J by 0 bases, with 14 bases between them. This CDR3 contains 15 residues. Each sample used 600 to 700 ng of genomic DNA from bulk tumor tissue. The authors collected several far-apart biopsies from each primary tumor during surgery. Samples came from untreated patients having curative surgery for newly diagnosed non-small cell lung cancer. It was with 32 V and 13 J primers that multiplex PCR amplified TCR beta CDR3. TCRdb used MiXCR to reprocess the multiplex PCR reads, holding one entry per CDR3 protein. The sample consists of 25,000 to 40,000 distinct CDR3 sequences, about 30% of them appearing once.

The chain is built from TRBV20-1 and TRBJ1-1; D is unclear. This receptor was identified in a man aged 35-49 years with non-small cell lung cancer. Sequencing input: lung tumor tissue. CDR3 DNA sequence: TGCAGTGCTAGGGGTCTTCCGGCCTTGAACACTGAAGCTTTCTTT. This translates into CSARGLPALNTEAFF.